This T cell receptor (beta chain) was sequenced in a study of blood T cells in healthy people across ages. Regarding the study as a whole: In long-lived donors, naive CD4+ cell counts and diversity exceeded those of aged donors.

At least 5.5 micrograms of total RNA were extracted per sample. Germline CDR1 is SGHTA and CDR2 is FQGTGA. This CDR3 region has 12 residues. V lost 10 bases to trimming and J lost 8 bases, with 15 bases between them. PCR was performed a second time for roughly 7 to 11 cycles using a sample-barcoded 5' primer and a J-beta primer mix. Researchers report that each sample yielded at least 3 million CDR3-containing paired-end reads. MiXCR, applied by TCRdb to the 5' RACE reads, yields one record per CDR3 protein. The sample carries about 1 million distinct CDR3 sequences, under 45% recorded once. As to this clonotype: What it recognizes is unknown.

The chain combines TRBV7-3 with TRBJ2-1, with D possibly being TRBD2 (6 bases). Sequencing was performed on blood. This TCR derives from a woman aged 55-70 years in good health. CDR3 coding DNA: TGTGCCACCTCTCCTACGGGGGATGAGCAGTTCTTC. Translating gives CATSPTGDEQFF. The full variable domain, in which reference TRBV7-3 and TRBJ2-1 provide the parts outside the CDR3, is GAGVSQTPSNKVTEKGKYVELRCDPISGHTALYWYRQSLGQGPEFLIYFQGTGAADDSGLPNDRFFAVRPEGSVSTLKIQRTERGDSAVYLCATSPTGDEQFFGPGTRLTVL.